The clone carrying this T cell receptor beta chain was picked up one time. Its matching antigen is unknown. TCRdb keeps only in-frame clones here, not all; method: immunoSEQ multiplex PCR. The sample contains 45,000 to 65,000 clones, over 65% of which appear only once. This sample was included in a study of cytotoxic CD8 clonotypes in ibrutinib-treated CLL. Study as a whole: Patients gave response samples after a median around eleven months of treatment, range 6 to 36.

The CDR3 is 11 amino acids. Germline CDR1 LNHDA, CDR2 SQIVND (reference sequence). Regarding the study as a whole: Clonality rose at ibrutinib response and fell back toward baseline at progression. Public clonotypes (which were uncommon) either contracted or remained stable on treatment.

The receptor comes from a human donor with chronic lymphocytic leukemia. The sample was PBMCs, taken after 24 months of ibrutinib treatment. The chain combines TRBV19 with TRBJ2-1; D is uncertain. CDR3 DNA sequence: TGTGGCTCAAACTCCTACAATGAGCAGTTCTTC. This sequence encodes CGSNSYNEQFF.